The present T cell receptor beta chain was sequenced within a study of T cells after posttransplantation cyclophosphamide (dated by TCRdb to about 2016). A note on the overall study: The study tracked T cell repertoire reconstitution by TRB sequencing after myeloablative bone marrow transplantation using posttransplantation cyclophosphamide as GVHD prophylaxis. In 3 patients, up to roughly 3 additional blood samples taken between 2 and 5.2 years after transplant also underwent TRB sequencing, as did pretransplant blood from a handful of patients. Because TRA and TRB clonality correlated tightly in some 10 samples, the subsequent TCR analyses were limited to TRB only. Public TRB sequences were compared against a database of over 3,600 sequences linked to responses to pathogens, tumor antigens, self-antigens and alloantigens. Samples from 30 to 35 PTCy-treated patients, along with samples from roughly 15 of their related bone marrow donors, underwent antigen receptor sequencing. Blood from every one of the approximately 37 PTCy patients who had 1-year posttransplant specimens underwent TRB sequencing.

CDR1 and CDR2 are drawn from the germline V gene: MDHEN, SYDVKM. The CDR3 has 17 amino acids, counting the end cysteine and phenylalanine. Only CDR3 DNA remains: 51 bases, in frame from the first base. V is shortened by 4 bases, J by 1 base, and the region joining them spans 19 bases. Study-wide conclusions, independent of this receptor: The TRB repertoires of T cells infiltrating skin or GI tract showed only limited overlap with the TRB repertoires of T cells in blood. Across the roughly 48 patients, TRB clonality was highly associated with recipient CMV seropositivity and CMV reactivation, and diversity with PTCy was similar to that in the CNI/methotrexate controls. Donor-recipient similarity was low at 1-2 months but rose over the first year, and later blood repertoires were often dominated by donor CD8+ memory clones.

TRB sequencing used genomic DNA with the immunoSEQ assay at survey resolution or the hsTCRB kit. The paper's processing steps were these. The immunoSEQ software was used for initial read processing, and the LymphoSeq R package was used for repertoire analyses. Clonality was calculated as 1 minus normalized Shannon entropy, and the Gini coefficient was also calculated for each TRB dataset. To infer phenotypes in unsorted samples, TRB sequences from sorted subsets of the recipient or donor were mapped onto the unsorted samples of the same recipient. The immuneACCESS repertoire file appears here via TCRdb, limited to in-frame rearrangements. These files lack a portion of the clones; in checked studies, under half of the deficit traces to unresolved V genes, and the cause of the others is not known. The D gene and trimming were derived from the DNA, and the V and J assignments and clone size from that table. The table shows 2,000 to 3,000 clones here, with no singletons. 8% to 9.5% of the sample is held by the ten biggest clonotypes.

Interpreted using the paper, the treatment or condition label stands for: high-dose cyclophosphamide on days +3 and +4 as single-agent GVHD prophylaxis. Patients in the PTCy group got busulfan and fludarabine conditioning, a marrow graft from a related or unrelated donor, and cyclophosphamide on days +3 and +4. PTCy-treated patients came from a prospective multi-institutional clinical trial. Peripheral blood and bone marrow mononuclear cells were isolated by Ficoll-Hypaque density centrifugation and cryopreserved. This clone came up many times. Its antigen is not yet known. No qualities accompany the bases; no much larger clone lies one base away.

The sequencing used PBMCs, collected 32 days after allogeneic stem cell transplant with posttransplant cyclophosphamide. This sequence originates from a female patient aged 50-59 years who received an allogeneic stem cell transplant from a related donor, was CMV-positive, and had no GVHD. After a transplant, some T cells may be of graft donor origin. Here the chain combines TRBV28 and TRBJ1-1; TRBD1 might be the D gene, on 5 matching bases. The sequence in DNA is TGTGCCAGCAGTTCCTCCTCGCTCCAGGGCCCGAACACTGAAGCTTTCTTT. Its protein is CASSSSSLQGPNTEAFF.